The present T cell receptor (beta chain) was sequenced within a study of T cells after yellow fever vaccination. For the study at large: Those fractions that held only low numbers of cells were prepared using the SMART-Seq v4 Ultra Low Input RNA kit. General study results and limits: Among primary-vaccination clones, most reappeared after the booster, at 95% to 96% for CD4 and 85% to 90% for CD8.

This clonotype appeared a few times. Its antigen is unidentified. TCRdb called the 5' RACE reads again in MiXCR, with one record for every CDR3 protein. The table lists about 630,000 distinct CDR3 sequences, roughly an eighth of them singletons, with about 15% in the top ten. This clonotype was obtained from a man aged 30-40 years who received the YFV17D yellow fever vaccine. This specimen consisted of PBMCs, obtained on the day of the yellow fever booster vaccination.

The CDR3 DNA reads as TGTGCCAGCAGCTGGGGACAGAACTACTACGAGCAGTACTTC. The encoded protein is CASSWGQNYYEQYF. The chain is built from TRBV5-6 and TRBJ2-7; TRBD1 agrees at 7 bases. From germline, CDR1 is SGHDT and CDR2 YYEEEE. CDR3 size: 14 residues. V shed 3 bases and J 3 bases; nucleotides not matched to a gene: 6. Using reference TRBV5-6 and TRBJ2-7 for the parts outside the CDR3, the full variable domain is DAGVTQSPTHLIKTRGQQVTLRCSPKSGHDTVSWYQQALGQGPQFIFQYYEEEERQRGNFPDRFSGHQFPNYSSELNVNALLLGDSALYLCASSWGQNYYEQYFGPGTRLTVT.